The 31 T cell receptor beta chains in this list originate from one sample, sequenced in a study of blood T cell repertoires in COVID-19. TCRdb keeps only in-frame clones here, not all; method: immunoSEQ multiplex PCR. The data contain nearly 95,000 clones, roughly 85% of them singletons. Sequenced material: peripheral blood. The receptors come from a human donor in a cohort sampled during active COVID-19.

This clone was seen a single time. The chain's CDR3 is CASSYNTDTQYF. CDR3 coding DNA: TGTGCCAGCAGCTATAACACAGATACGCAGTATTTT. The J gene is TRBJ2-3, the V gene TRBV7-2; no firm D call. Germline assignment: CDR1 SGHTA and CDR2 FQGNSA. The V gene lost 4 bases and the J gene lost 2 bases, with 4 bases spanning the gap. This CDR3 contains 12 residues.

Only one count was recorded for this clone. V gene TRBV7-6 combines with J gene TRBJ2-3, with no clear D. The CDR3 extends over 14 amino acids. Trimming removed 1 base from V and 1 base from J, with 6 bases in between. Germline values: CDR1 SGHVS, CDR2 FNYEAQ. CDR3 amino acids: CASSLGRGTDTQYF. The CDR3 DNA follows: TGTGCCAGCAGCTTAGGTCGGGGCACAGATACGCAGTATTTT.

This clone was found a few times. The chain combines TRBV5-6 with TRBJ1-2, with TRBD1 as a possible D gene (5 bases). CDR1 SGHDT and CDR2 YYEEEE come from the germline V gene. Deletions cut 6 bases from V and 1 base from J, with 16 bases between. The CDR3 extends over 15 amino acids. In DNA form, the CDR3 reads TGTGCCAGCATCTTAGGGGCCGGCCTTAACTATGGCTACACCTTC. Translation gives CASILGAGLNYGYTF.

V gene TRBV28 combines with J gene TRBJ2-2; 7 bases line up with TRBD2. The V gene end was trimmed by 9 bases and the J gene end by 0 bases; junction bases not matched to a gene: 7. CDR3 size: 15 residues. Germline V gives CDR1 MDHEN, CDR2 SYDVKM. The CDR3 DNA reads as TGTGCCAGTAAACGGGACTATACGAACACCGGGGAGCTGTTTTTT. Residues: CASKRDYTNTGELFF.

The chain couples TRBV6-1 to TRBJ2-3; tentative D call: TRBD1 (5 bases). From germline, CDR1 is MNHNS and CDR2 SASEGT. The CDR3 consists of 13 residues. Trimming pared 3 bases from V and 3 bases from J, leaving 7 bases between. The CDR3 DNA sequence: TGTGCCAGCAGTGATCAGGGTACAGATACGCAGTATTTT. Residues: CASSDQGTDTQYF.

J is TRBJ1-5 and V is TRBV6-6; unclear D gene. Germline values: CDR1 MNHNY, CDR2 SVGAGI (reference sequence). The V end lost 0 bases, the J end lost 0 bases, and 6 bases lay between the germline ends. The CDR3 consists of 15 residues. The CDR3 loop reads CASSYSGASNQPQHF. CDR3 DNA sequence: TGTGCCAGCAGTTACTCGGGAGCTAGCAATCAGCCCCAGCATTTT.

The CDR3 loop reads CASRRGLYEQYF. CDR3 nucleotide sequence: TGTGCCAGCAGGCGAGGACTCTACGAGCAGTACTTC. The chain employs TRBV5-8 and TRBJ2-7, with D possibly being TRBD2 (5 bases). CDR1 SGHTS and CDR2 YDEGEE come from the germline V gene. The CDR3 loop spans 12 amino acids. The V end was cut by 5 bases, the J end by 3 bases, with 9 bases between.

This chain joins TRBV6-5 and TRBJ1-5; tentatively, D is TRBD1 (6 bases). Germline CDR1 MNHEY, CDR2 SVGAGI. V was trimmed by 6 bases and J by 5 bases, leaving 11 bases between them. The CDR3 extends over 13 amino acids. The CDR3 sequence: CASSRTEYQPQHF. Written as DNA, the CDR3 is TGTGCCAGCAGCCGGACAGAATATCAGCCCCAGCATTTT.

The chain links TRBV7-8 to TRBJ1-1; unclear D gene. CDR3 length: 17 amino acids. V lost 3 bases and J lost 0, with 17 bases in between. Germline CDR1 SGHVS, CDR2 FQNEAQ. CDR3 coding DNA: TGTGCCAGCAGCTTTGGTGAGATCTCCCTGATGAACACTGAAGCTTTCTTT. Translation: CASSFGEISLMNTEAFF. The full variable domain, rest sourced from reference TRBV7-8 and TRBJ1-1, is GAGVSQSPRYKVAKRGQDVALRCDPISGHVSLFWYQQALGQGPEFLTYFQNEAQLDKSGLPSDRFFAERPEGSVSTLKIQRTQQEDSAVYLCASSFGEISLMNTEAFFGQGTRLTVV.

The CDR3 DNA reads TGCGCCAGCAGCCAAGTATCGGGGTACAGAAACACCATATATTTT. Protein: CASSQVSGYRNTIYF. V gene TRBV4-1 combines with J gene TRBJ1-3; D is unresolved. This CDR3 region has 15 residues. Germline CDR1 reads MGHRA; CDR2 reads YSYEKL. The germline V and J ends were trimmed by 1 base and 5 bases, with 12 bases remaining between them.

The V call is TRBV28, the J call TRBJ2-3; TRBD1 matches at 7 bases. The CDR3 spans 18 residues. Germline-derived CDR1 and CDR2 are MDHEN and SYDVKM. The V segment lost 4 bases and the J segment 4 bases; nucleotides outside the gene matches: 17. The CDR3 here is CASSSPRGFRLTSDTQYF. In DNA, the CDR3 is TGTGCCAGCAGTTCCCCCAGGGGGTTCAGACTAACGTCAGATACGCAGTATTTT.

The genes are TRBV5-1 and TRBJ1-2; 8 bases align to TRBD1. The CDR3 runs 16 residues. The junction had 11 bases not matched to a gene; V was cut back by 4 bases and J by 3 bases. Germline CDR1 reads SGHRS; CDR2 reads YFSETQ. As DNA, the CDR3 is TGCGCCAGCAGCCCCCCCGGCGGACAGGGACACTATGGCTACACCTTC. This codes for CASSPPGGQGHYGYTF.

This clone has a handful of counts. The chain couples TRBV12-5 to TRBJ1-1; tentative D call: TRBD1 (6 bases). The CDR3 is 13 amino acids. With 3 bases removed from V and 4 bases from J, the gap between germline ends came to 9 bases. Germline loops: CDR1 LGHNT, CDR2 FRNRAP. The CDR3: CASGLGGFTEAFF. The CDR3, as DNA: TGTGCTAGTGGTTTAGGGGGTTTCACTGAAGCTTTCTTT.

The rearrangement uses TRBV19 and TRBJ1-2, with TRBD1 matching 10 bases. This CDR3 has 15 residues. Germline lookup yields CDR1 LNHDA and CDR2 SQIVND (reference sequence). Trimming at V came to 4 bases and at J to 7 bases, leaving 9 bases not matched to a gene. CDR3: CASSTPRQGALGYTF. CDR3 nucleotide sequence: TGTGCCAGTAGTACCCCGCGACAGGGGGCGCTTGGCTACACCTTC.

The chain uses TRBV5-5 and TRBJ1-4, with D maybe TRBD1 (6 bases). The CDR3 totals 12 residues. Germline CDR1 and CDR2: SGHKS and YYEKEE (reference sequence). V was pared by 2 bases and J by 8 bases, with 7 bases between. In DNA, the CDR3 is TGTGCCAGCAGCTTTACAGGGGAAAAACTGTTTTTT. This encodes CASSFTGEKLFF.

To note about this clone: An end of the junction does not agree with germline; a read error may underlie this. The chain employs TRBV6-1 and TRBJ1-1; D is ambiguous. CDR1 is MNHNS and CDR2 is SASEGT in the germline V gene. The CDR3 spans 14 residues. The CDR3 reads CASREDTPNTEAFF. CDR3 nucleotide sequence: TGTGCCAGCAGGGAAGACACCCCGAACACTGAAGCTTTCTTT.

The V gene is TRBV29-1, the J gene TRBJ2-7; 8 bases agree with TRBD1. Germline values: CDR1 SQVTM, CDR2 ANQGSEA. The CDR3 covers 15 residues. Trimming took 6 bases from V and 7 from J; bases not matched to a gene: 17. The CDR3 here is CSVPGDGQGLGEQYF. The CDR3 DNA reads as TGCAGCGTCCCCGGCGACGGACAGGGATTGGGTGAGCAGTACTTC.

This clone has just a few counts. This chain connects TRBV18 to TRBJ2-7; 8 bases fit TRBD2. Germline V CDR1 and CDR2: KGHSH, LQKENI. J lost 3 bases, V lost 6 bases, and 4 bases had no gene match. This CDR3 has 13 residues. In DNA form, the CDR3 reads TGTGCCAGCTCGTCGGGACTAGGCTACGAGCAGTACTTC. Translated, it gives CASSSGLGYEQYF.

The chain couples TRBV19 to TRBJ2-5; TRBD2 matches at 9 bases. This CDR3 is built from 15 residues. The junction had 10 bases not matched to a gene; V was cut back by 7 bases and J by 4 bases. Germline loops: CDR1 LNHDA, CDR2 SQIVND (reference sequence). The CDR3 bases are TGTGCCAGTAAAAAGGTCGCGGGAGGGGGAGAGACCCAGTACTTC. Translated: CASKKVAGGGETQYF.

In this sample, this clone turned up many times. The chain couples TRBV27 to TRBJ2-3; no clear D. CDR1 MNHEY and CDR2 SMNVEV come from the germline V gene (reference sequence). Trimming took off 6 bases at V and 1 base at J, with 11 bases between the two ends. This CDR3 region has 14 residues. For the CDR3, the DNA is TGTGCCAGCAGAGAGGTCAGTGGCACAGATACGCAGTATTTT. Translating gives CASREVSGTDTQYF.

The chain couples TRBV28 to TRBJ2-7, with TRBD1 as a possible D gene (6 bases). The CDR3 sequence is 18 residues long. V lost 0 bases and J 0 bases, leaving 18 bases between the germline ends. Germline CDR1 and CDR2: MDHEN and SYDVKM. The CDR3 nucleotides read TGTGCCAGCAGTTTATGGGCAGGGGTTTCCCCTTTCTCCTACGAGCAGTACTTC. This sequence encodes CASSLWAGVSPFSYEQYF.

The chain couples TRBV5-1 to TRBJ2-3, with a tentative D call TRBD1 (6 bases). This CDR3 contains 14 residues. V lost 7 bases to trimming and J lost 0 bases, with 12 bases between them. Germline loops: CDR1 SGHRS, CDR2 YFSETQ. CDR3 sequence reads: CASFQGTSTDTQYF. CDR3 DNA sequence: TGCGCCAGCTTTCAAGGGACAAGCACAGATACGCAGTATTTT.

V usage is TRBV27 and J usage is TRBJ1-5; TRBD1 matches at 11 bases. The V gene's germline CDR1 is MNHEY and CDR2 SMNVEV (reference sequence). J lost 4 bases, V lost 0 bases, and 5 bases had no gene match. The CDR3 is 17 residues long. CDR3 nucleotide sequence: TGTGCCAGCAGTTTATCTACGGGGACAGGGGGGAATCAGCCCCAGCATTTT. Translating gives CASSLSTGTGGNQPQHF.

This chain's CDR3 is CASTDTPPPTGVGYTF. The CDR3 nucleotides are TGCGCCAGCACCGATACGCCTCCGCCGACAGGGGTTGGGTACACCTTC. The rearrangement uses TRBV5-1 and TRBJ1-2; 8 bases fit TRBD1. The CDR3 is 16 amino acids. V was clipped by 6 bases and J by 11 bases; unmatched bases: 21. Germline V gene sequence: CDR1 SGHRS, CDR2 YFSETQ.

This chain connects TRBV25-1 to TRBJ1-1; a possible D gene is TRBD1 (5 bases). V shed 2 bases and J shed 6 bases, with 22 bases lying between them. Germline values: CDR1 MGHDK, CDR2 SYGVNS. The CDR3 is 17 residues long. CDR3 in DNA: TGTGCCAGCAGTGAACAATCAGCCGGTGCAGGGAAGGCTGAAGCTTTCTTT. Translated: CASSEQSAGAGKAEAFF.

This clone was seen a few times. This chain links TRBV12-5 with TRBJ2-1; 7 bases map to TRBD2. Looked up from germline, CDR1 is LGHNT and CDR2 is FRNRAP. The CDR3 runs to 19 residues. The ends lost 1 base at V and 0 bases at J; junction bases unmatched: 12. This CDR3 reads CASGLATVGGGPSYNEQFF. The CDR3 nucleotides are TGTGCTAGTGGTTTGGCCACCGTTGGCGGGGGTCCCTCCTACAATGAGCAGTTCTTC.

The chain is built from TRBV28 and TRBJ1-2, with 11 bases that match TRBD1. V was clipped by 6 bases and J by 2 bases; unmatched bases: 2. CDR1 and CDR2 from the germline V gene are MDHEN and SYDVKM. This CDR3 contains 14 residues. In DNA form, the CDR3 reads TGTGCCAGCAGCCGGACAGGGGGCAACTATGGCTACACCTTC. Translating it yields CASSRTGGNYGYTF.

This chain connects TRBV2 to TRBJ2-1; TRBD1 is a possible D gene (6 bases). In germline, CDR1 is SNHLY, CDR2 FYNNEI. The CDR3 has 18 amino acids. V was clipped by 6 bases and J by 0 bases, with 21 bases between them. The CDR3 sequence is CASRVGRGRGISYNEQFF. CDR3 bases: TGTGCCAGCAGGGTCGGCAGGGGAAGGGGGATCTCCTACAATGAGCAGTTCTTC.

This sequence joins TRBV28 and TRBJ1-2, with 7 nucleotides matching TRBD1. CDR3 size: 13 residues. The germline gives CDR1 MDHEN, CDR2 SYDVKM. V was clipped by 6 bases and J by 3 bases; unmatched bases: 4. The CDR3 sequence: CASREGQYYGYTF. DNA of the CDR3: TGTGCCAGCAGGGAGGGACAGTACTATGGCTACACCTTC.

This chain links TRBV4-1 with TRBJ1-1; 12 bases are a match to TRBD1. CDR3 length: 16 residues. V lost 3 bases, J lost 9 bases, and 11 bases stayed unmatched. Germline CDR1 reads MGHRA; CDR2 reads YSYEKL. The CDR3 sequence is CASSHREGQGAMKAFF. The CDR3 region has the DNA TGCGCCAGCAGCCACAGGGAGGGACAGGGGGCGATGAAAGCTTTCTTT.

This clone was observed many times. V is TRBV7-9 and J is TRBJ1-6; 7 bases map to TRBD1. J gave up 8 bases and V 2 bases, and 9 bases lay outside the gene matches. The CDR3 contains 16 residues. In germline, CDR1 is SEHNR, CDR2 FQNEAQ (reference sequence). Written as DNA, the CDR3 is TGTGCCAGCAGCTTATACGCAGGGGGTCCGGATTCACCCCTCCACTTT. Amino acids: CASSLYAGGPDSPLHF.